This entry describes one TCR beta chain. While CD8+ and CD4+ T cells were isolated negatively, TEMRA cells were enriched by FACS. With random hexamers, roughly 0.45 to 1 ug RNA was reverse transcribed. MiXCR, run by TCRdb on the immunoSEQ multiplex PCR reads, gives a single entry per CDR3 protein. The sample shows 150,000 to 190,000 distinct CDR3 sequences, roughly 94% of them seen only once. V lost 5 bases and J lost 2; bases outside the gene matches: 5. The CDR3 has 13 amino acids. The germline V gene has CDR1 DFQATT and CDR2 SNEGSKA (reference sequence). The record originates from a study of CD8 T cells in Susac syndrome.

This TCR was sampled from a human donor with multiple sclerosis. Material: CD8+ T cells from PBMCs. The rearrangement links TRBV20-1 to TRBJ1-2; 7 bases are shared with TRBD1. The CDR3 DNA reads as TGCAGTGCTTCAAACAGGGGAAACTATGGCTACACCTTC. Translation: CSASNRGNYGYTF.